This T cell receptor (beta chain) was obtained from a study of Ad26.COV2.S vaccination and SARS-CoV-2 variants. Per the germline V gene, CDR1 is LNHDA and CDR2 is SQIVND (reference sequence). CDR3 length: 16 residues. Trimming removed 4 bases from V and 2 bases from J, with 17 bases in between. Treatment noted: some 20 received Ad26.COV2.S at low or high dose, single or two shots; 5 received placebo; per-sample allocation not given. Samples came from day 63 after the first vaccine or placebo injection. The table came from immunoSEQ multiplex PCR; TCRdb's copy has only in-frame clones and leaves some out. The sample lists 410,000 or so clones; 90% were seen once.

The gene calls are TRBV19 and TRBJ1-2, with D tentatively TRBD1 (6 bases). The sequence was obtained from a person between 18 and 59 years old who received the Ad26.COV2.S COVID-19 vaccine or a placebo. The sequencing here drew on peripheral blood, taken in a trial of Ad26.COV2.S vaccine versus placebo. The CDR3 coding sequence is TGTGCCAGTAGTAGCGCGGACAGTTCAGCAAACTATGGCTACACCTTC. Protein sequence: CASSSADSSANYGYTF. The full variable domain, rest sourced from reference TRBV19 and TRBJ1-2, is DGGITQSPKYLFRKEGQNVTLSCEQNLNHDAMYWYRQDPGQGLRLIYYSQIVNDFQKGDIAEGYSVSREKKESFPLTVTSAQKNPTAFYLCASSSADSSANYGYTFGSGTRLTVV.